These 25 T cell receptor delta chains were all obtained from the same sample, sequenced in a study of γδ T cells in repeated Plasmodium falciparum infection. TCRdb reran clone calling via CATT on the multiplex PCR reads. The sample lists 85,000 to 90,000 delta-chain clones, over 1.3% seen once, with around 8.1% in the top ten. Vgamma9/Vdelta2+ and Vdelta2-negative gammadelta T cells were flow-sorted from PBMC for bulk sequencing. The sample was gamma-delta T cells from blood. The receptors here all came from a pool of human donors (malaria-infected and uninfected, not separated).

Remarks on this clone: The protein that TCRdb holds for this DNA derives from a much larger clone and differs from the translated DNA at residue 10, which likely indicates a read error; the protein shown here is translated from the DNA. For the CDR3, the DNA is TGTGCCTTTGCCTTCCTAGTTAAACTGAGGGTTAACACCGATAAACTCATCTTT. It specifies CAFAFLVKLRVNTDKLIF. The V gene is TRDV3, the J gene TRDJ1; 8 positions match TRDD2. The V gene end was trimmed by 2 bases and the J gene end by 0 bases; junction bases not matched to a gene: 17. The CDR3 is 18 residues long. Germline CDR1 and CDR2: TVYSNPD and GDNSRS (reference sequence).

This clone was observed at least ten times. This likely reflects a read error, since a far larger clone is one base away. Other DNA sequences in the same sample also yield this CDR3. The chain couples TRDV2 to TRDJ1, with 7 bases lining up with TRDD3. Germline CDR1 reads GEAIGNYY; CDR2 reads EKD. This CDR3 spans 18 amino acids. The CDR3 sequence is CACDTVPLRIRDTDKLIF. CDR3 in DNA: TGTGCCTGTGACACCGTTCCTCTTCGGATACGGGACACCGATAAGCTCATCTTT.

The table lists this clone with many counts. TCRdb's protein for this DNA is that of a much larger clone and differs from the translation at residue 14, likely a read error; the protein shown is the DNA translation. The chain recombines TRDV2 with TRDJ3; TRDD3 agrees at 11 bases. This CDR3 is 20 amino acids long. The germline V gene has CDR1 GEAIGNYY and CDR2 EKD. For the CDR3, the DNA is TGTGCCTGTGACACCACGACTGGGGGATATGTGGCCTGGGGCACCCGACAGATGTTTTTC. Translating gives CACDTTTGGYVAWGTRQMFF.

In its sample, this clone was seen a few times. The TCRdb protein, from a much larger clone, departs from this DNA's translation at residue 5, likely by read error; the protein shown derives from the DNA. The V gene is TRDV2, the J gene TRDJ1; D is undetermined. The J gene was missing in TCRdb and was found by matching the end of the DNA to germline. Per germline, CDR1 GEAIGNYY and CDR2 EKD. The CDR3 runs 17 residues. V was trimmed by 3 bases and J by 0 bases, leaving 19 bases between them. The chain's CDR3 is CACDALTPMKNTDKLIF. The CDR3, as DNA: TGTGCCTGTGACGCCCTAACTCCGATGAAGAACACCGATAAACTCATCTTT.

This clone has more than one count but fewer than ten. The protein given by TCRdb reflects a much larger clone and differs at residue 16 from this DNA's translation, likely from a read error; the protein shown is the DNA's translation. This specimen includes other DNA sequences encoding the same CDR3. V gene TRDV1 combines with J gene TRDJ2, with D perhaps given as TRDD1 or TRDD3 (5 bases each). The J gene, not given by TCRdb, was assigned here from a germline match of the nucleotide sequence. The V end was cut by 2 bases, the J end by 6 bases, with 31 bases between. Germline V lookup: CDR1 TSWWSYY, CDR2 QGS. The CDR3 has 21 amino acids. CDR3 in amino acids: CALGEESYHEMGKGEAAQLFF. The CDR3 nucleotides read TGTGCTCTTGGGGAAGAGTCGTACCATGAAATGGGCAAAGGGGAGGCAGCACAACTCTTCTTT.

There are a few counts of this clone. A clone one base away is much larger, so this may be a read error. Within the sample, other DNA sequences also encode this same CDR3. The genes are TRDV2 and TRDJ2; perhaps TRDD3 as D (6 bases). TCRdb gives no J gene; it was assigned here by matching the DNA to germline. Germline CDR1 reads GEAIGNYY; CDR2 reads EKD. The length of the CDR3 is 14 residues. DNA for the CDR3: TGCGCCTGCGACACCGGGATAATGACAGCACAACTCTTCTTT. Translation: CACDTGIMTAQLFF.

In regard to this clone: The protein given by TCRdb reflects a much larger clone and differs at residue 4 from this DNA's translation, likely from a read error; the protein shown is the DNA's translation. The V gene is TRDV1, the J gene TRDJ1, with 8 bases that match TRDD3. CDR1 and CDR2 from the germline V gene are TSWWSYY and QGS. The CDR3 is 18 amino acids. The CDR3 DNA is TGTGCTCTTAGGGAACTAAAATGGGGGATGTCCGACACCGATAAACTCATCTTT. Protein sequence: CALRELKWGMSDTDKLIF.

The gene calls are TRDV1 and TRDJ1, with 10 bases aligning to TRDD3. Here the J gene was assigned by germline matching of the DNA, as TCRdb has none. V shed 4 bases, J shed 0 bases, and the junction held 14 bases outside the gene matches. CDR1 is TSWWSYY, CDR2 QGS, per germline. This CDR3 region has 19 residues. This CDR3 is CALGGLLVGDTLDTDKLIF. The CDR3 nucleotides are TGTGCTCTTGGGGGCCTTCTCGTGGGGGATACCTTAGACACCGATAAACTCATCTTT.

This clone has more than one count but fewer than ten. A far larger clone differs by one base, so this is likely a read error. This specimen includes other DNA sequences encoding the same CDR3. The rearrangement joins TRDV1 to TRDJ1; 9 bases map to TRDD3. TCRdb lists no J gene, so it was determined here by aligning the DNA to germline. Germline V CDR1 and CDR2: TSWWSYY, QGS. V lost 5 bases and J lost 7; bases outside the gene matches: 32. The CDR3 consists of 22 residues. CDR3: CALGIRNVRPTLLGDLRGKLIF. The DNA of the CDR3 is TGTGCTCTTGGGATTCGCAACGTCCGCCCTACCTTACTGGGGGACCTAAGAGGTAAACTCATCTTT.

Note on this clone: A read error is possible here, since a much larger clone lies one base away. Other DNA variants within this sample encode the same CDR3. The V call is TRDV1, the J call TRDJ1; 13 nucleotides match TRDD3. The CDR3 consists of 29 residues. CDR1 TSWWSYY and CDR2 QGS come from the germline V gene. The CDR3 DNA sequence: TGTGCTCTTGGGGTTCCTTGGGTTCCGTCTCTTACTGGGGGATACGCAAGCGGCGCGCGATGGGTCCTTCCCGATAAACTCATATTT. It is translated as CALGVPWVPSLTGGYASGARWVLPDKLIF.

Concerning this clone: TCRdb's protein for this DNA is that of a much larger clone and differs from the translation at residue 16, likely a read error; the protein shown is the DNA translation. The J gene is TRDJ3, the V gene TRDV2; 8 nucleotides match TRDD3. TCRdb supplies no J gene; here it was assigned by aligning the nucleotide sequence to germline. This CDR3 spans 22 amino acids. Germline V gene lookup returns CDR1 GEAIGNYY and CDR2 EKD. The DNA for the CDR3 is TGTGCCTGTGACACTTCATATGTACTGGGGGGCCTCTCCACCTGGGGCACCCGACAGATGTTTTTC. This translates into CACDTSYVLGGLSTWGTRQMFF.

This clone has more than one count but fewer than ten. The protein recorded in TCRdb matches a much larger clone and deviates from this DNA's translation at residue 4, suggesting a read error; the protein here is obtained by translating the DNA. V is TRDV1 and J is TRDJ1; 13 nucleotides line up with TRDD3. This CDR3 contains 20 residues. The germline CDR1 and CDR2 sequences are TSWWSYY and QGS. CDR3 DNA: TGTGCTCTTGAGGAACGCCTGATTCGGACTGGGGGATACGGGGCCGATAAACTCATCTTT. This translates into CALEERLIRTGGYGADKLIF.

In its sample, this clone was seen a few times. The TCRdb protein, from a much larger clone, departs from this DNA's translation at residue 5, likely by read error; the protein shown derives from the DNA. The chain is built from TRDV1 and TRDJ1; weak D call: TRDD2 (6 bases). Trimming shortened V by 4 bases and J by 4 bases, and 37 bases separated the two germline ends. Germline V gives CDR1 TSWWSYY, CDR2 QGS. This CDR3 spans 22 amino acids. The CDR3 region is CALGGPYFPLLPRVLVGDKLIF. The CDR3 DNA reads as TGTGCTCTTGGGGGCCCCTATTTCCCCCTTCTTCCTCGTGTGTTAGTAGGCGATAAACTCATCTTT.

Of note for this clone: The protein TCRdb lists belongs to a much larger clone and differs from this DNA's translation at residue 5, which points to a read error; the protein shown is made from the DNA. This chain joins TRDV3 and TRDJ1, with 12 bases lining up with TRDD3. The CDR3 covers 22 residues. Germline CDR1 is TVYSNPD and CDR2 is GDNSRS (reference sequence). The V segment lost 2 bases and the J segment 1 base; nucleotides outside the gene matches: 26. The DNA for the CDR3 is TGTGCCTTTTATTACGGGGGGCACCCTACACTGGGGGATACTATGGCCACCGATAAACTCATCTTT. It specifies CAFYYGGHPTLGDTMATDKLIF.

Many counts were recorded for this clone. The rearrangement links TRDV1 to TRDJ1; 7 positions agree with TRDD3. Germline trimming cut 2 bases from V and 2 bases from J; bases unmatched to any gene: 14. The CDR3 consists of 18 residues. Looked up from germline, CDR1 is TSWWSYY and CDR2 is QGS. DNA of the CDR3: TGTGCTCTTGGGGAAACTTGGCCCGGGCTGGGGGTGACCGATAAACTCATCTTT. This translates into CALGETWPGLGVTDKLIF.

This clone was seen more than once but under ten times. TCRdb has a much larger clone's protein, which differs at residue 8 from the translation of this DNA, likely because of a read error; what is shown is the protein translated from the DNA. The chain recombines TRDV1 with TRDJ1; D not certain. V was pared by 0 bases and J by 0 bases, with 11 bases between. CDR1 and CDR2 (germline): TSWWSYY, QGS. This CDR3 has 16 amino acids. The CDR3 protein is CALGELTASHTDKLIF. CDR3 sequence (DNA): TGTGCTCTTGGGGAACTAACTGCCAGTCACACCGATAAACTCATCTTT.

This clone was counted ten times or more. For this DNA, TCRdb reports the protein of a much larger clone, which diverges at residue 11, most likely from a read error; the protein presented here is translated directly from the DNA. The V call is TRDV1, the J call TRDJ1, with no clear D. With 4 bases removed from V and 0 bases from J, the gap between germline ends came to 24 bases. The germline V gene has CDR1 TSWWSYY and CDR2 QGS. CDR3 size: 19 residues. CDR3 sequence: CALGGLSRSGPLYTDKLIF. CDR3 bases: TGTGCTCTTGGGGGACTCTCGAGGTCGGGGCCCCTGTACACCGATAAACTCATCTTT.

This clone was observed a few times. This probably arose from a read error, given a far larger clone one base away. This same CDR3 is encoded by further DNA sequences in the sample. The chain recombines TRDV2 with TRDJ1; TRDD3 matches at 7 bases. No J gene was available from TCRdb, and it was assigned here by a germline match of the DNA. This CDR3 comprises 15 residues. In germline, CDR1 is GEAIGNYY, CDR2 EKD. The CDR3 loop is CACDKGYHSTDKLIF. CDR3 sequence (DNA): TGTGCCTGTGACAAGGGATACCATTCCACCGACAAACTCATCTTT.

A remark on this clone: It differs at one base from a far larger clone, so likely a read error. The identical CDR3 is also encoded by other nucleotide sequences in the sample. V usage is TRDV1 and J usage is TRDJ1; TRDD3 matches at 8 bases. Assignment of the J gene here rests on matching the DNA to germline, because TCRdb gives none. V shed 0 bases and J 5 bases; nucleotides not matched to a gene: 17. This CDR3 is built from 19 residues. The germline V gene has CDR1 TSWWSYY and CDR2 QGS. CDR3 loop: CALGELAYNLGGWGDKLIF. The DNA for the CDR3 is TGTGCTCTTGGGGAACTAGCCTACAACCTTGGGGGATGGGGTGATAAACTCATCTTT.

This clone came up many times. For this DNA, TCRdb reports the protein of a much larger clone, which diverges at residue 3, most likely from a read error; the protein presented here is translated directly from the DNA. The chain employs TRDV1 and TRDJ1; 9 bases fit TRDD3. This CDR3 comprises 18 residues. CDR1 and CDR2 (germline): TSWWSYY, QGS. CDR3 DNA sequence: TGTGCTCATGGGGAACTGTCCTACTGGGGGACCCCCTATAGTAAACTCATCTTT. As protein: CAHGELSYWGTPYSKLIF.

This clone was detected a few times. The protein TCRdb gives is from a much larger clone and does not agree with this DNA's translation at residue 5, likely a read error; the protein shown here comes from the DNA. The CDR3 sequence: CALGGTPTLALTGGYSDKLIF. CDR3 in DNA: TGTGCTCTTGGGGGAACCCCTACGTTGGCCCTTACTGGGGGATATTCCGATAAACTCATCTTT. The rearrangement uses TRDV1 and TRDJ1; 11 nucleotides agree with TRDD3. Matching the DNA to germline supplied the J gene, which TCRdb does not give. CDR1 TSWWSYY and CDR2 QGS come from the germline V gene. The CDR3 contains 21 residues. Trimming cost V 4 bases and J 3 bases; bases outside gene matches: 22.

As concerns this clone: This may be a read error: a much more frequent sequence differs by one nucleotide. This specimen includes other DNA sequences encoding the same CDR3. This chain joins TRDV1 and TRDJ1, with 9 bases lining up with TRDD2. Per germline, CDR1 TSWWSYY and CDR2 QGS. V trimming: 0 bases; J trimming: 1 base; junction bases outside the gene matches: 15. The CDR3 covers 20 residues. Written as DNA, the CDR3 is TGTGCTCTTGGGGAACTCCTTCCTACGCGGGCCGAGCGGGCCACCGATAAACTCATCTTT. The encoded protein is CALGELLPTRAERATDKLIF.

This clone appeared a few times. TCRdb has a much larger clone's protein, which differs at residue 7 from the translation of this DNA, likely because of a read error; what is shown is the protein translated from the DNA. CDR3: CALGELPTWAPWGMRVIF. The CDR3 DNA reads as TGTGCTCTTGGGGAACTTCCCACGTGGGCCCCCTGGGGGATGAGGGTCATCTTT. V gene TRDV1 was called; the J gene was not; the D call of TRDD3 is as the table states it, not checked on the DNA. The germline CDR1 and CDR2 sequences are TSWWSYY and QGS. CDR3 length equals 18 residues.

A remark on this clone: With a far larger clone one base away, a read error is the likely cause. The same CDR3 is also encoded by other DNA sequences in this sample. The CDR3 DNA sequence: TGTGCTCTTGGGGAAGGTCGGGGATCGGCTTTGATAGACACCCGACAGATGTTTTTC. Its translation: CALGEGRGSALIDTRQMFF. J is TRDJ3 and V is TRDV1; TRDD3 might be the D (6 bases). Assignment of the J gene here rests on matching the DNA to germline, because TCRdb gives none. Trimming pared 2 bases from V and 7 bases from J, leaving 21 bases between. The CDR3 is 19 residues long. Germline CDR1 and CDR2: TSWWSYY and QGS.

This clone was detected ten times or more. A far larger clone is just one base off, so this is likely a read error. This sample includes further DNA sequences coding for the same CDR3. J is TRDJ1 and V is TRDV3, with D hard to call. V was shortened by 4 bases and J by 0 bases, with 21 bases between the two germline ends. The germline V gene encodes CDR1 TVYSNPD and CDR2 GDNSRS (reference sequence). This CDR3 region has 16 residues. The CDR3: CACRPLVTRYTDKLIF. CDR3 nucleotide sequence: TGTGCCTGCCGTCCTCTCGTGACAAGGTACACCGATAAACTCATCTTT.